The 20 T cell receptor beta chains below come from one sample, sequenced in a study of blood T cell repertoires in COVID-19. Produced via immunoSEQ multiplex PCR; TCRdb's table is partial and in-frame only. The table records about 63,000 clones, approximately 80% of them present only once. Sequenced input: peripheral blood. These receptors all come from a woman of 80 years or more with acute or convalescent COVID-19.

The gene calls are TRBV2 and TRBJ1-5; possibly TRBD1 for D (6 bases). The CDR3 is 16 amino acids. CDR1 and CDR2 (germline): SNHLY, FYNNEI. The V end was cut by 2 bases, the J end by 4 bases, with 15 bases between. The DNA for the CDR3 is TGTGCCAGCAGTGAACTTATACCGACAGGTAATCAGCCCCAGCATTTT. It is translated as CASSELIPTGNQPQHF.

The chain is built from TRBV19 and TRBJ2-7; TRBD1 is a possible D gene (5 bases). Germline V gene lookup returns CDR1 LNHDA and CDR2 SQIVND (reference sequence). The CDR3 extends over 16 amino acids. Between the trimmed V and J ends, which lost 1 base and 2 bases, there was a span of 15 bases. CDR3 region: CASSIASTQGAYEQYF. In nucleotides, the CDR3 is TGTGCCAGTAGTATAGCCTCCACCCAGGGCGCCTACGAGCAGTACTTC.

The genes are TRBV7-8 and TRBJ1-1; 11 positions match TRBD1. The CDR3 length is 15 residues. The V and J ends lost 1 base and 6 bases, in that order; junction bases with no gene match: 4. From germline, CDR1 is SGHVS and CDR2 FQNEAQ. The CDR3 DNA reads TGTGCCAGCAGCTTAGGGGACAGGGGGAGCGCTGAAGCTTTCTTT. Protein product: CASSLGDRGSAEAFF.

The gene calls are TRBV10-2 and TRBJ2-5, with 12 bases identical to TRBD2. After removal of 1 base from V and 1 base from J, the junction contained 7 bases not matched to a gene. Germline CDR1 is WSHSY and CDR2 is SAAADI. CDR3 length: 18 residues. The CDR3: CASSEYAGTSGPQETQYF. Written as DNA, the CDR3 is TGCGCCAGCAGTGAGTATGCTGGGACTAGCGGGCCCCAAGAGACCCAGTACTTC.

The J gene is TRBJ2-1, the V gene TRBV29-1; 12 bases fit TRBD2. The CDR3 has 20 residues. Trimming at V came to 2 bases and at J to 0 bases, leaving 14 bases not matched to a gene. The germline V gene has CDR1 SQVTM and CDR2 ANQGSEA. The CDR3, as DNA: TGCAGCGTTGAACGCCCCCTAGCGGGAGGGCCCCTGGGCTCCTACAATGAGCAGTTCTTC. Amino acid sequence: CSVERPLAGGPLGSYNEQFF.

This clone was counted only a few times. V usage is TRBV16 and J usage is TRBJ1-1, with 9 bases aligning to TRBD1. The CDR3 loop spans 14 amino acids. V shed 3 bases and J 6 bases; nucleotides not matched to a gene: 5. Germline values: CDR1 KGHSY, CDR2 FQNENV. CDR3 DNA: TGTGCCAGCAGCCACGGGACAGGGAGGGCTGAAGCTTTCTTT. Encoded protein: CASSHGTGRAEAFF.

The V and J genes are TRBV15 and TRBJ2-7; the match to TRBD2 covers 9 bases. The V and J ends lost 9 bases and 0 bases, in that order; junction bases with no gene match: 6. Germline V CDR1 and CDR2: LNHNV, YYDKDF (reference sequence). The CDR3 is 14 residues long. The CDR3 DNA reads TGTGCCACTCGACTAGCGGCTAACTCCTACGAGCAGTACTTC. Translated: CATRLAANSYEQYF.

The gene calls are TRBV6-2 or TRBV6-3 and TRBJ1-5; D might be TRBD1 (5 bases). V shed 0 bases and J shed 5 bases, with 14 bases lying between them. This CDR3 is built from 16 residues. Germline CDR1 is MNHEY and CDR2 is SVGEGT. The CDR3 loop is CASSYSRQGGDQPQHF. CDR3 DNA: TGTGCCAGCAGTTACTCGCGGCAGGGTGGGGATCAGCCCCAGCATTTT.

The chain combines TRBV5-1 with TRBJ2-5; 8 positions match TRBD2. Germline values: CDR1 SGHRS, CDR2 YFSETQ. The CDR3 has 17 residues. J was trimmed by 5 bases and V by 4 bases; bases with no gene match: 16. CDR3 in amino acids: CASSPRPGLGVGETQYF. DNA of the CDR3: TGCGCCAGCAGCCCAAGACCGGGACTAGGGGTTGGGGAGACCCAGTACTTC.

This clone has just a few counts. The CDR3 DNA reads as TGTGCCAGCAGCTTAGTCGGGACAGGGGGCAATGAGCAGTTCTTC. This gives the protein CASSLVGTGGNEQFF. The chain employs TRBV7-9 and TRBJ2-1; 11 nucleotides align to TRBD1. Germline values: CDR1 SEHNR, CDR2 FQNEAQ (reference sequence). CDR3 size: 15 residues. Trimming cost V 1 base and J 6 bases; bases outside gene matches: 2.

This clone was recorded only once. The gene calls are TRBV7-2 and TRBJ2-1; 8 bases line up with TRBD2. Germline-derived CDR1 and CDR2 are SGHTA and FQGNSA. The CDR3 runs to 17 residues. V lost 7 bases to trimming and J lost 9 bases; unmatched junction nucleotides: 20. DNA of the CDR3: TGTGCCAGCACAAGAGGGGGACTAGTGAGGAGGTACGGTGAGCAGTTCTTC. Its translation: CASTRGGLVRRYGEQFF. Variable domain in full (rest from reference TRBV7-2 and TRBJ2-1): GAGVSQSPSNKVTEKGKDVELRCDPISGHTALYWYRQSLGQGLEFLIYFQGNSAPDKSGLPSDRFSAERTGGSVSTLTIQRTQQEDSAVYLCASTRGGLVRRYGEQFFGPGTRLTVL.

J is TRBJ1-2 and V is TRBV5-1, with a tentative D call TRBD1 (5 bases). The germline CDR1 and CDR2 sequences are SGHRS and YFSETQ. Trimming shortened V by 2 bases and J by 6 bases, and 11 bases separated the two germline ends. CDR3 length: 13 amino acids. The CDR3 region is CASSFGRANGYTF. The CDR3 DNA sequence: TGCGCCAGCAGCTTCGGCAGGGCCAATGGCTACACCTTC.

The gene calls are TRBV18 and TRBJ2-1, with TRBD1 identical over 10 bases. Germline values: CDR1 KGHSH, CDR2 LQKENI. V lost 3 bases, J lost 9 bases, and 8 bases stayed unmatched. The CDR3 is 15 residues long. The CDR3 reads CASSPAGTGDSEQFF. DNA of the CDR3: TGTGCCAGCTCACCGGCCGGGACAGGGGATTCTGAGCAGTTCTTC.

The chain employs TRBV18 and TRBJ2-1; D is possibly TRBD2 (6 bases). This CDR3 region has 15 residues. Deletions cut 5 bases from V and 6 bases from J, with 17 bases between. Per germline, CDR1 KGHSH and CDR2 LQKENI. Written as DNA, the CDR3 is TGTGCCAGCTCAGGCTCAGCGGGTCAAGGCAATGAGCAGTTCTTC. Its protein is CASSGSAGQGNEQFF.

Ten or more counts support this clone. The CDR3 nucleotides read TGTGCCTGGAGTCAAGGACTAGCGGGGGGGGAGACCCAGTACTTC. It translates to CAWSQGLAGGETQYF. The V gene is TRBV30, the J gene TRBJ2-5; 15 bases agree with TRBD2. The J segment lost 5 bases and the V segment lost 2 bases, leaving 3 bases of the junction unmatched. CDR3 size: 15 residues. Germline CDR1 GTSNPN, CDR2 SVGIG (reference sequence).

This chain joins TRBV5-1 and TRBJ2-1, with 7 bases matching TRBD2. J was trimmed by 8 bases and V by 0 bases; bases with no gene match: 8. The CDR3 length is 15 residues. CDR1 is SGHRS, CDR2 YFSETQ, per germline. This CDR3 is CASSLGGTNKYEQFF. The DNA for the CDR3 is TGCGCCAGCAGCTTGGGGGGGACTAACAAATATGAGCAGTTCTTC.

This sequence joins TRBV6-5 and TRBJ2-7; D may be TRBD1 (5 bases). The CDR3 contains 14 residues. CDR1 is MNHEY, CDR2 SVGAGI, per germline. V was shortened by 2 bases and J by 3 bases, with 11 bases between the two germline ends. CDR3 sequence (DNA): TGTGCCAGCAGTTACGGCTGGGGCCTCTACGAGCAGTACTTC. Residues: CASSYGWGLYEQYF.

This chain joins TRBV19 and TRBJ2-1, with a tentative D call TRBD2 (6 bases). CDR1 and CDR2 from the germline V gene are LNHDA and SQIVND (reference sequence). V was shortened by 0 bases and J by 4 bases, with 13 bases between the two germline ends. This CDR3 comprises 16 residues. The CDR3, as DNA: TGTGCCAGTAGTATAGATCTAGGGAGGATTTACAATGAGCAGTTCTTC. Translation gives CASSIDLGRIYNEQFF.

This CDR3 reads CASTSRPGTGGSAFF. The CDR3 nucleotides read TGTGCCAGTACGAGCCGCCCCGGGACAGGGGGTTCGGCTTTCTTT. The V call is TRBV19, the J call TRBJ1-1; TRBD1 agrees at 11 bases. Germline values: CDR1 LNHDA, CDR2 SQIVND (reference sequence). The CDR3 extends over 15 amino acids. Trimming took 7 bases from V and 11 from J; bases not matched to a gene: 15.

The sample holds a few counts of this clone. V and J are TRBV7-2 and TRBJ2-5; D is unresolved. The V gene's germline CDR1 is SGHTA and CDR2 FQGNSA. Trimming stripped 1 base from V and 4 bases from J, with 13 bases between. There are 15 residues in the CDR3. The CDR3 region has the DNA TGTGCCAGCAGCTTAGACAGTTTAAGGCCAGAGACCCAGTACTTC. It yields the protein CASSLDSLRPETQYF.